A selection of T cell receptor beta chains follows, all from one sample in a study of T cells in Graves' hyperthyroidism and ophthalmopathy. TCRdb itself ran the multiplex PCR reads through MiXCR, one entry per CDR3 protein. The repertoire includes more than 650,000 distinct CDR3 sequences, 14% of them detected once, and 10% sits in the top ten. Sequencing used blood. These receptors all stem from a woman between 18 and 29 years old with Graves' hyperthyroidism. The CDR3 runs from the conserved cysteine through the conserved F or W. The order of the fields is V gene, CDR3 protein.

TRBV27,CASSLGITGEAFF
TRBV20-1,CSASWGGADQKGTGEPFF
TRBV6-1,CASSRGTGTANTEAFF
TRBV6-1,CASSSDGTDTQYF
TRBV10-3,CAISPGPPKETQYF
TRBV12-3/TRBV12-4,CASRGTRAEQYF
TRBV6-1,CASSGGLAGGYGEQYF
TRBV27,CASSPGTSFGETQYF
TRBV5-1,CASSLVSGLPSYEQYF
TRBV28,CASTKGGEDTIYF
TRBV2,CASSEQTGGTEAFF
TRBV27,CASSLRNAVRGIDGYTF
TRBV7-9,CASGRYRGGLEAFF
TRBV2,CASTSLGTGSSPLHF
TRBV19,CASTPRGGTSGTSTDTQYF
TRBV28,CASGETGTGANVLTF
TRBV18,CASSPWTSGLETQYF
TRBV2,CASRGGRSLSETQYF
TRBV10-3,CAISEAARTEAFF
TRBV20-1,CSARDPDRGKSYEQYF
TRBV27,CASSWTDGSYEQYF
TRBV20-1,CSASYYSNQPQHF
TRBV7-9,CASSRQSDTQYF
TRBV6-5,CASSYSTTAPRDGYTF
TRBV7-9,CASSPLRPGRMNTEAFF
TRBV12-3/TRBV12-4,CASSWASEGETQYF
TRBV2,CASSGAGYPGELFF
TRBV9,CASSVPIQAESSYNEQFF
TRBV5-1,CASSLPGLAGVGEQFF
TRBV5-1,CASNRRGTDTQYF
TRBV15,CATSRAGQGENIQYF
TRBV5-1,CASSLVQGNWYSNQPQHF
TRBV20-1,CSARAGGTNEKLFF
TRBV12-3/TRBV12-4,CASRTASSYNEQFF
TRBV10-3,CAISGWTSGTDTQYF
TRBV10-3,CAIRGLGEKLFF
TRBV7-9,CASTRGQGYEQYF
TRBV6-2/TRBV6-3,CASSYRRTQETQYF
TRBV29-1,CSVTDRQNQPQHF
TRBV20-1,CSARSVRGAETQYF
TRBV18,CASSPVGTSSYGYTF
TRBV4-1,CASSQVGQGVRFEQYF
TRBV4-3,CASSQEQGFSVYGYTF
TRBV9,CASGPPTGGTDTQYF
TRBV2,CASSGRGTGTYEQYF
TRBV5-1,CASSPVGLAGVGNYEQYF
TRBV11-3,CASSFEGQETQYF
TRBV5-4,CASSLGTSGRGYEQYF
TRBV2,CASSQFLTSGRNRETQYF
TRBV28,CASSPHQYNQPQHF
TRBV6-2/TRBV6-3,CASSFLGQYPYEQYF
TRBV20-1,CSAAGNSGEAFF
TRBV7-6,CASSAGTPLGDTQYF
TRBV7-9,CASSLGSQLGPSLLSQYF
TRBV29-1,CSVIERKGTSGTDTQYF